This T cell receptor beta chain was identified in a study of blood T cell repertoires in COVID-19. Per the study methods: By means of reference gene primer amplification, nucleated cell counts were estimated. Produced via immunoSEQ multiplex PCR; TCRdb's table is partial and in-frame only. V and J calls and clone size are those listed in that table; D and trimming were worked out from the DNA. The sample lists 190,000 or so clones, about 89% occurring once. The V segment lost 6 bases and the J segment 1 base; nucleotides outside the gene matches: 3. Germline V gives CDR1 LGHDT, CDR2 YNNKEL (reference sequence). CDR3 length: 14 amino acids.

Sequencing was carried out using peripheral blood. This chain uses TRBV3-1 (or the pseudogene TRBV3-2) with TRBJ2-7, with 10 bases lining up with TRBD2. This sequence was found in a man aged 40-49 years with active or convalescent COVID-19. In DNA, the CDR3 is TGTGCCAGCAGGACTAGCGGGTCTTCCTACGAGCAGTACTTC. This sequence encodes CASRTSGSSYEQYF.